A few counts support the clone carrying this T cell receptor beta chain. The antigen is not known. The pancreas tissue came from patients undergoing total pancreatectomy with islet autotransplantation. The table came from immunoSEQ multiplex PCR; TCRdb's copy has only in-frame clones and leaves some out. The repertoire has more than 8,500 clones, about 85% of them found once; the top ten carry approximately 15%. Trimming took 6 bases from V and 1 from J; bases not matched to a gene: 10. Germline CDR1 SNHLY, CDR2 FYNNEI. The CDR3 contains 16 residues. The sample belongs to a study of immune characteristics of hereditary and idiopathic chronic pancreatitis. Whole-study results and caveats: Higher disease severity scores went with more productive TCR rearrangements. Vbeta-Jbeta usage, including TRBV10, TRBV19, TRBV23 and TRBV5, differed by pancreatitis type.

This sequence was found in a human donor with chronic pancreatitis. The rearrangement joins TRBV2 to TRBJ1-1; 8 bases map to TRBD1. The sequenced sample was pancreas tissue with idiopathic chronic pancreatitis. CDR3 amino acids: CASSERIGTGNTEAFF. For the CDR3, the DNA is TGTGCCAGCAGCGAACGCATTGGGACAGGGAACACTGAAGCTTTCTTT.